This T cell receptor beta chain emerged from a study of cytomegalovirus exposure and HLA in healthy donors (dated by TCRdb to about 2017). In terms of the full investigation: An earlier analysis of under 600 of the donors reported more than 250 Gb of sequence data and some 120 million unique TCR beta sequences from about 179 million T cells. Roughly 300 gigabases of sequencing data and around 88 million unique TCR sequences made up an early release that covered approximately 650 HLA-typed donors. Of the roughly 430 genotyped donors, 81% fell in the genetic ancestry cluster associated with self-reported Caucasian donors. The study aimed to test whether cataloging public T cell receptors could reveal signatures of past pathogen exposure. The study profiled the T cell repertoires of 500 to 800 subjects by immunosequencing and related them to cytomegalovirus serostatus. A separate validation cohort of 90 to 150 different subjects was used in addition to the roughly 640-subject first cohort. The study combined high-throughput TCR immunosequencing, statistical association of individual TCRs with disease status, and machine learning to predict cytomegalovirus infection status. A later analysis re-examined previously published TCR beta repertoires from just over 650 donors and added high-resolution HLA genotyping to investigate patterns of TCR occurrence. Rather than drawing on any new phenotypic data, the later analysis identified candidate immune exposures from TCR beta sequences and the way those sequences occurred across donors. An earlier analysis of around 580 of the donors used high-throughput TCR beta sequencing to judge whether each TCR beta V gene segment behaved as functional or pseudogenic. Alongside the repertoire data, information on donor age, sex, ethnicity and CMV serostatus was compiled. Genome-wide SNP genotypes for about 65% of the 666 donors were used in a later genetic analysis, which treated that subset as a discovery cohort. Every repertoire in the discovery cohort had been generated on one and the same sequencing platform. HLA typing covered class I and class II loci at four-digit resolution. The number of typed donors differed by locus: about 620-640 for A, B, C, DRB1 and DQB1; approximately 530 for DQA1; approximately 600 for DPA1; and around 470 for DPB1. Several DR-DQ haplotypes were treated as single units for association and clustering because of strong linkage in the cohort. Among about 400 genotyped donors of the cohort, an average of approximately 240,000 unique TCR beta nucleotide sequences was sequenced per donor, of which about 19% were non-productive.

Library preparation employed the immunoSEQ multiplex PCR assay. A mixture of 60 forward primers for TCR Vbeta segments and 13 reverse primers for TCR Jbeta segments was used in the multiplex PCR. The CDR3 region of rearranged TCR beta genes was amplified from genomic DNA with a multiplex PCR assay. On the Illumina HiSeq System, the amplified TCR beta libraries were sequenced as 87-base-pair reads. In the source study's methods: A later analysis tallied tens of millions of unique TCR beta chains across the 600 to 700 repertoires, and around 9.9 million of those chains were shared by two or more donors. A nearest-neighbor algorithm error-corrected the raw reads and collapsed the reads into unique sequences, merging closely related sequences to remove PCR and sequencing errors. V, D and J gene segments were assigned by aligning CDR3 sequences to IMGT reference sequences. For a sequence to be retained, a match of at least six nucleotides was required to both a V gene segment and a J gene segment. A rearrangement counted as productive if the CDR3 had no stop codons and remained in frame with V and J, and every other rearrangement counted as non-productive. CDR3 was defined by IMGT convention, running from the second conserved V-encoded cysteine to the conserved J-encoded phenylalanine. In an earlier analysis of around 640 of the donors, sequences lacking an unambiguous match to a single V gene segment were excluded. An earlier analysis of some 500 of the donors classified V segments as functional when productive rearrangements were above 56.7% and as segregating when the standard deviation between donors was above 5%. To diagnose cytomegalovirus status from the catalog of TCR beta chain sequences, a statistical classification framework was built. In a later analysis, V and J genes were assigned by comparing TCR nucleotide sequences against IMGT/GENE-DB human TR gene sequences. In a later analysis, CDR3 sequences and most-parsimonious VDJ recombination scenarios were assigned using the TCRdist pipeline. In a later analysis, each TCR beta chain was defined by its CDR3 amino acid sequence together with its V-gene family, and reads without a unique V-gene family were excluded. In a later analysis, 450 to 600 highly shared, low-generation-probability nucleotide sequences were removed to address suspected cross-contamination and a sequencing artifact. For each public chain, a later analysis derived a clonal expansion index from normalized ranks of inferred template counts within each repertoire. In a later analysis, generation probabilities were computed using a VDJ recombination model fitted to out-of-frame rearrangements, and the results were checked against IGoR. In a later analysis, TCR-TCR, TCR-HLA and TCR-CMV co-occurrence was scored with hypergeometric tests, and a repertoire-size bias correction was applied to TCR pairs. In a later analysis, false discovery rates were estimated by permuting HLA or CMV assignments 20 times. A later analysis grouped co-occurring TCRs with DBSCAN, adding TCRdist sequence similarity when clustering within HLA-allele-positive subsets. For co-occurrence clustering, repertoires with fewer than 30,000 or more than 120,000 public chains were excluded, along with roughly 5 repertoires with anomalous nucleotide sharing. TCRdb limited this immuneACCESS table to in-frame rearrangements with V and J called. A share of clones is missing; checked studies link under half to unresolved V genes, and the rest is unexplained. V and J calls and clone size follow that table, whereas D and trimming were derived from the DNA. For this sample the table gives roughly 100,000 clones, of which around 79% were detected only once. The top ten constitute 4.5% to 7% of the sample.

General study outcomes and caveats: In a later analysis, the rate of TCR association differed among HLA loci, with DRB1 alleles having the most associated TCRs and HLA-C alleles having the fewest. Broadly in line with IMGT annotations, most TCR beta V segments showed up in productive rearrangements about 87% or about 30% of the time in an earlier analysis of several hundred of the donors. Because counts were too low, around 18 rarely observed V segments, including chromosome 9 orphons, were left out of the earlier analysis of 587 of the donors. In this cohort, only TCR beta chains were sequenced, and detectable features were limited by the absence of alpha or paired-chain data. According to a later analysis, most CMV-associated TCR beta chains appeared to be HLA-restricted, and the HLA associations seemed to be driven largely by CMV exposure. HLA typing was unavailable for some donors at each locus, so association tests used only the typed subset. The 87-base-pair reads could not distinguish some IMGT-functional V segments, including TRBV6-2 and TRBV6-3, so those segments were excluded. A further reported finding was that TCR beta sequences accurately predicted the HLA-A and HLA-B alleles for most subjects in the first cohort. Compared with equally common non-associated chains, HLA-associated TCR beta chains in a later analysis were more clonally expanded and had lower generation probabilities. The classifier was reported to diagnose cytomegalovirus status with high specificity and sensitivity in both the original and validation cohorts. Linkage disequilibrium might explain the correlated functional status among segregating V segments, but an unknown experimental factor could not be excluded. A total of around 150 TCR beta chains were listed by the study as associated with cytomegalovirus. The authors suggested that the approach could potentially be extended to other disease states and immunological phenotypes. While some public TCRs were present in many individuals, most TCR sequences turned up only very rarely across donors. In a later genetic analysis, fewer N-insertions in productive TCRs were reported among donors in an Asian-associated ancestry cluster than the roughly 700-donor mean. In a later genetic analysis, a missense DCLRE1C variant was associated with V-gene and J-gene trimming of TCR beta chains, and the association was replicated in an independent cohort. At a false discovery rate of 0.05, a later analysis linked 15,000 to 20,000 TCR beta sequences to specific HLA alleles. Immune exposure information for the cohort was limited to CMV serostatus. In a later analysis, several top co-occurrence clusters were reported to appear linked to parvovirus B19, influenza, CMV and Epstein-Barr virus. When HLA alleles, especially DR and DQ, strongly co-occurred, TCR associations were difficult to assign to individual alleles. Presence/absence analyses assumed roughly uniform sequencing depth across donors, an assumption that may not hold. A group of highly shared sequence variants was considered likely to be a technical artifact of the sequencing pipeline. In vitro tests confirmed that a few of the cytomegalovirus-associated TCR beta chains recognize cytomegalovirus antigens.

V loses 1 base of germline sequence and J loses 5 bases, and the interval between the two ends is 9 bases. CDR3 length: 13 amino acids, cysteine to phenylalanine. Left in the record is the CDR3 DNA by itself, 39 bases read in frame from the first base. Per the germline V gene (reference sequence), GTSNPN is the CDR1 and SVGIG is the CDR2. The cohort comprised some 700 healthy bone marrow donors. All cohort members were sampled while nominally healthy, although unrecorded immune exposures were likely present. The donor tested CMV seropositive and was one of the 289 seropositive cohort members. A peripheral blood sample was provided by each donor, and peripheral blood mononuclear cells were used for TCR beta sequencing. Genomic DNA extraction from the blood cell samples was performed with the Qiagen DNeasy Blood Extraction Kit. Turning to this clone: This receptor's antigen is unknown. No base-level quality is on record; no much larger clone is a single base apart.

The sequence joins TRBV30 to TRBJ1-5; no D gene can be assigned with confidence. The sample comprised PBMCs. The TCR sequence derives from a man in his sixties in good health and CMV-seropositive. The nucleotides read TGTGCCTGGAGTGGGCACCTAGATCAGCCCCAGCATTTT. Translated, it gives CAWSGHLDQPQHF.